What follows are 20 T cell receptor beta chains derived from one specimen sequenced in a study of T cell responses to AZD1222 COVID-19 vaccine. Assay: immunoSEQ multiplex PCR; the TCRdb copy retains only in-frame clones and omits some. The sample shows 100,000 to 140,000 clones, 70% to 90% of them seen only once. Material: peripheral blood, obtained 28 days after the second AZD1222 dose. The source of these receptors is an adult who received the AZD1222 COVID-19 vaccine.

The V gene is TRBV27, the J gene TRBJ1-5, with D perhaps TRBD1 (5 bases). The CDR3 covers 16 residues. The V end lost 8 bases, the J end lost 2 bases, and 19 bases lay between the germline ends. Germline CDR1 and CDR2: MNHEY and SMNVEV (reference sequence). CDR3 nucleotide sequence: TGTGCCAGCTCTGACAGTGGGGTAATCGGCAATCAGCCCCAGCATTTT. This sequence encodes CASSDSGVIGNQPQHF.

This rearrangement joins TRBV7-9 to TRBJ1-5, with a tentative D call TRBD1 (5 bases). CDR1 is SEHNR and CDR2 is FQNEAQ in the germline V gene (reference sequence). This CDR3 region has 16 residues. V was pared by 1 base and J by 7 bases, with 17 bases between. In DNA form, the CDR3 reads TGTGCCAGCAGCTTAGTCGGGGCCGGGGGTGAGCAGCCCCAGCATTTT. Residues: CASSLVGAGGEQPQHF.

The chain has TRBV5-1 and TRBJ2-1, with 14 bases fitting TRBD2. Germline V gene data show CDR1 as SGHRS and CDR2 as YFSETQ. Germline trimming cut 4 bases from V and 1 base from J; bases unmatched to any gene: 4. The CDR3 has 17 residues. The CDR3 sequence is CASSPGLAGVSYNEQFF. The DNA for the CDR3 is TGCGCCAGCAGCCCGGGACTAGCGGGGGTTTCCTACAATGAGCAGTTCTTC.

The DNA for the CDR3 is TGTGCCAGCAGTTTTCTCTCCTACGAGCAGTACTTC. Translated: CASSFLSYEQYF. This chain uses TRBV6-2 or TRBV6-3 with TRBJ2-7, with unresolved D. The CDR3 sequence is 12 residues long. Germline V gene sequence: CDR1 MNHEY, CDR2 SVGEGT. The germline V and J ends were trimmed by 4 bases and 0 bases, with 4 bases remaining between them.

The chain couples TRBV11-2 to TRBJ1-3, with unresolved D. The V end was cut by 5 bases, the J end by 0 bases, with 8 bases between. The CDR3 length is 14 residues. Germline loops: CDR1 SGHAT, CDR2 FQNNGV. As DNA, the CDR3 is TGTGCCAGCAGCCCGGGCCGCTCTGGAAACACCATATATTTT. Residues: CASSPGRSGNTIYF.

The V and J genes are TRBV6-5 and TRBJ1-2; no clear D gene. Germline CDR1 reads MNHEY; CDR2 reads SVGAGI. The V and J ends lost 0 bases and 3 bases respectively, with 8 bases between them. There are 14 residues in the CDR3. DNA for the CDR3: TGTGCCAGCAGTTACTCCGACAACCACTATGGCTACACCTTC. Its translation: CASSYSDNHYGYTF.

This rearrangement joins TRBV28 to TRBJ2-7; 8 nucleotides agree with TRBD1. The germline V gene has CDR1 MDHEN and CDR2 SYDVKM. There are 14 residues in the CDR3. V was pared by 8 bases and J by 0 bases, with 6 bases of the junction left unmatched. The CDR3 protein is CASQGAASSYEQYF. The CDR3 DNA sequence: TGTGCCAGCCAGGGGGCAGCATCCTCCTACGAGCAGTACTTC.

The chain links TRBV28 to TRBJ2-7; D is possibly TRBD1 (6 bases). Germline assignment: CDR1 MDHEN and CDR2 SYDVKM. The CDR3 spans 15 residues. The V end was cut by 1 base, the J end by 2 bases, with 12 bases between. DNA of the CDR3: TGTGCCAGCAGTTTATCCCAGGGGAACACCTACGAGCAGTACTTC. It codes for CASSLSQGNTYEQYF.

The CDR3 loop is CASCKTGDYTDTQYF. As DNA, the CDR3 is TGCGCCAGCTGTAAGACAGGGGATTACACAGATACGCAGTATTTT. The genes are TRBV5-1 and TRBJ2-3, with TRBD1 identical over 8 bases. Germline V CDR1 and CDR2: SGHRS, YFSETQ. Unmatched junction bases numbered 9, after V lost 7 bases and J lost 2 bases. The CDR3 is 15 residues long.

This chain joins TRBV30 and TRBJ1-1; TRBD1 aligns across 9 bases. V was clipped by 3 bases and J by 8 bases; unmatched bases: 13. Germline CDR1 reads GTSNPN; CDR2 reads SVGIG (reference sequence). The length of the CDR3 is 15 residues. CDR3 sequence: CAWRLGTGRLIEAFF. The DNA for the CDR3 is TGTGCCTGGAGGCTAGGGACAGGGAGGCTTATCGAAGCTTTCTTT.

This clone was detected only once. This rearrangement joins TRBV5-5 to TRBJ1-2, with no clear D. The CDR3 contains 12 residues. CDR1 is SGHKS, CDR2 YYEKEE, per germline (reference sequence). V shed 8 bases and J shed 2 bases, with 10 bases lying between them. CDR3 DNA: TGTGCCAGTGGCGGGGTCAACTATGGCTACACCTTC. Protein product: CASGGVNYGYTF.

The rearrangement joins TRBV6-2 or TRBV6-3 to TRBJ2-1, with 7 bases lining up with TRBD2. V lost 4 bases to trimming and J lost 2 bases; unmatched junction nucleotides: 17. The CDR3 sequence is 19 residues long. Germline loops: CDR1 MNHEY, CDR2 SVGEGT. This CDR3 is CASSFPLRGREQPYNEQFF. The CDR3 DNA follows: TGTGCCAGCAGTTTCCCCTTGCGGGGGAGGGAGCAACCCTACAATGAGCAGTTCTTC.

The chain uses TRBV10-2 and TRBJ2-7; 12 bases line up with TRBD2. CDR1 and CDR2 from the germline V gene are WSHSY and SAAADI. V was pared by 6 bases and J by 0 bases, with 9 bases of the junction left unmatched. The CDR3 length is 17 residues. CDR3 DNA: TGCGCCAGCAGATTGACTAGCGGGGGCCATCACTCCTACGAGCAGTACTTC. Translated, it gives CASRLTSGGHHSYEQYF.

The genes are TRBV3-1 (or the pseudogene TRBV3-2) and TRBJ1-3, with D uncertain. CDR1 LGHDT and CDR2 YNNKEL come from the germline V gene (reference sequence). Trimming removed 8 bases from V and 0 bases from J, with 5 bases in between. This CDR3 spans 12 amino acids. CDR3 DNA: TGTGCCAGCGGAGCCTCTGGAAACACCATATATTTT. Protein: CASGASGNTIYF.

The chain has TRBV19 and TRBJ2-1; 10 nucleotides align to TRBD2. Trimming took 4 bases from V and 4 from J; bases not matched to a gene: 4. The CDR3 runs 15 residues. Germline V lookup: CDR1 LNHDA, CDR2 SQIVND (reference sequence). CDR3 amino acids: CASSNSGGAYNEQFF. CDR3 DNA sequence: TGTGCCAGTAGTAACAGCGGGGGGGCTTACAATGAGCAGTTCTTC. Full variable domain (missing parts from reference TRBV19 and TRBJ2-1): DGGITQSPKYLFRKEGQNVTLSCEQNLNHDAMYWYRQDPGQGLRLIYYSQIVNDFQKGDIAEGYSVSREKKESFPLTVTSAQKNPTAFYLCASSNSGGAYNEQFFGPGTRLTVL.

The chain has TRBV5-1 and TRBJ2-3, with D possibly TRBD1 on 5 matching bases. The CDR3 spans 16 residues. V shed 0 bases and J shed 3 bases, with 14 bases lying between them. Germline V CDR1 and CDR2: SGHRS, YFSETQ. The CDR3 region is CASSLEGRTRTDTQYF. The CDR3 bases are TGCGCCAGCAGCTTGGAGGGCCGGACACGGACAGATACGCAGTATTTT.

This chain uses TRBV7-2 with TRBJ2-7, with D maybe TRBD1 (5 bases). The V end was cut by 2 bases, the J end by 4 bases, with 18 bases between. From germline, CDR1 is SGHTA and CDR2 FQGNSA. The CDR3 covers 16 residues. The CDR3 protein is CASSLMASGFGYEQYF. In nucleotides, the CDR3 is TGTGCCAGCAGCTTAATGGCGTCAGGGTTTGGGTACGAGCAGTACTTC.

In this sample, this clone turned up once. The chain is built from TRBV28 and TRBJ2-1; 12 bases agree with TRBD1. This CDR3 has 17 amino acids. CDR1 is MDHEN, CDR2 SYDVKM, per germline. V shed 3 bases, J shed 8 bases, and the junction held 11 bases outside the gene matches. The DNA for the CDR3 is TGTGCCAGCAGTTTGGTGAGCCCGGGACAGGGGGCAGATGAGCAGTTCTTC. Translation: CASSLVSPGQGADEQFF.

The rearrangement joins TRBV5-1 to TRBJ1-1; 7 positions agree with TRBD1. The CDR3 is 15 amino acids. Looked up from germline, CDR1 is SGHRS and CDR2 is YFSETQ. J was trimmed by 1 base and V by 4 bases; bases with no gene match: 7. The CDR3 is CASSPLGQRNTEAFF. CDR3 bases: TGCGCCAGCAGCCCTTTGGGACAGCGGAACACTGAAGCTTTCTTT.

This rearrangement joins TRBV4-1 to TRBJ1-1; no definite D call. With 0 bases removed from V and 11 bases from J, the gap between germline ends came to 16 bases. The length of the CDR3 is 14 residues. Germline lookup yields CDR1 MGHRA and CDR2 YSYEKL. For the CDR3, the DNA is TGCGCCAGCAGCCAAGATACAGTCCCTGACGGGGCTTTCTTT. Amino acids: CASSQDTVPDGAFF.